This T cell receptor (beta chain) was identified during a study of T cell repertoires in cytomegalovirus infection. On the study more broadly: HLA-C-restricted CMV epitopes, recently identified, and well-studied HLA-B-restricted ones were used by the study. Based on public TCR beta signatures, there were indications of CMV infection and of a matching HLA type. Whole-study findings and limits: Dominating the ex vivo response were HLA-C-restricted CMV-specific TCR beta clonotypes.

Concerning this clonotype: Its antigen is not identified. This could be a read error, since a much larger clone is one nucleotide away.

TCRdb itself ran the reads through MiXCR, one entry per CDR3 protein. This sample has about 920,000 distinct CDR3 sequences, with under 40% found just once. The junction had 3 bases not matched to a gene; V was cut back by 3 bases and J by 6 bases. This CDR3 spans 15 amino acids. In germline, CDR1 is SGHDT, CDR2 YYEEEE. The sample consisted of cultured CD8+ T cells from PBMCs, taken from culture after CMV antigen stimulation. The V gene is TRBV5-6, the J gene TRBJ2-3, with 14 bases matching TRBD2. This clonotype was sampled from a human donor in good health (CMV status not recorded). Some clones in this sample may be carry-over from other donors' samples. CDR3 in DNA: TGTGCCAGCAGCTCGACTAGCGGGGGGGGGGATACGCAGTATTTT. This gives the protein CASSSTSGGGDTQYF.